These 15 T cell receptor beta chains originate from one sample sequenced in a study of CD8+ T cells in alopecia areata. Described treatment: oral pan-JAK inhibitor, 5-10 mg twice daily. RNA extraction was followed by reverse transcription into cDNA, which acted as the sequencing template. Sequencing was performed with immunoSEQ multiplex PCR; in TCRdb, only in-frame clones are kept and a portion is missing. This sample has about 200,000 clones, with around two fifths found just once. Sequences were derived from CD4+ T cells sorted from blood, sampled at approximately week 30, from a patient treated with tofacitinib. These receptor sequences come from a human donor with alopecia areata.

The rearrangement uses TRBV5-1 and TRBJ2-4; the match to TRBD1 covers 9 bases. CDR1 and CDR2 from the germline V gene are SGHRS and YFSETQ. This CDR3 is 14 amino acids long. V lost 2 bases to trimming and J lost 12 bases; unmatched junction nucleotides: 9. CDR3 DNA sequence: TGCGCCAGCAGCTTACCTACAGGGGGCGCGGCTCAGTACTTC. It codes for CASSLPTGGAAQYF.

This clone occurred once. The CDR3 coding sequence is TGTGCCAGTAGTCCTCCTAGCGGGGAGGCGTACGAGCAGTACTTC. As protein: CASSPPSGEAYEQYF. The V call is TRBV19, the J call TRBJ2-7, with TRBD2 identical over 9 bases. CDR3 length equals 15 residues. Trimming at V came to 5 bases and at J to 4 bases, leaving 9 bases not matched to a gene. Germline V gives CDR1 LNHDA, CDR2 SQIVND (reference sequence).

This clone was observed at least ten times. V usage is TRBV4-1 and J usage is TRBJ1-1; 7 bases are a match to TRBD1. The CDR3 is made up of 17 amino acids. J was trimmed by 7 bases and V by 0 bases; bases with no gene match: 14. Germline loops: CDR1 MGHRA, CDR2 YSYEKL. The DNA for the CDR3 is TGCGCCAGCAGCCAAGATCACCCGGGACAGCCGCAGCTTGAAGCTTTCTTT. Protein sequence: CASSQDHPGQPQLEAFF.

The rearrangement joins TRBV19 to TRBJ1-1; D gene ambiguous. There are 16 residues in the CDR3. From germline, CDR1 is LNHDA and CDR2 SQIVND (reference sequence). V was cut by 5 bases and J by 0 bases, with 16 bases left in between. In DNA form, the CDR3 reads TGTGCCAGTAGTTCTCAGGTTTTGCTAATGAACACTGAAGCTTTCTTT. This encodes CASSSQVLLMNTEAFF.

This clone was seen a few times. The J gene is TRBJ1-5, the V gene TRBV7-2, with 7 bases lining up with TRBD1. In germline, CDR1 is SGHTA, CDR2 FQGNSA. CDR3 length: 15 residues. V lost 2 bases to trimming and J lost 2 bases; unmatched junction nucleotides: 3. The CDR3 loop reads CASSLTGEGNQPQHF. The CDR3 DNA follows: TGTGCCAGCAGCTTAACAGGGGAGGGCAATCAGCCCCAGCATTTT.

The chain recombines TRBV9 with TRBJ1-1; no definite D call. The CDR3 is made up of 14 amino acids. Germline assignment: CDR1 SGDLS and CDR2 YYNGEE. V lost 1 base, J lost 1 base, and 8 bases lay in between. In nucleotides, the CDR3 is TGTGCCAGCAGCGTAACACTTGGGAACACTGAAGCTTTCTTT. Protein: CASSVTLGNTEAFF. The whole variable domain, filled in from reference TRBV9 and TRBJ1-1, reads DSGVTQTPKHLITATGQRVTLRCSPRSGDLSVYWYQQSLDQGLQFLIQYYNGEERAKGNILERFSAQQFPDLHSELNLSSLELGDSALYFCASSVTLGNTEAFFGQGTRLTVV.

This clone has more than one count but fewer than ten. The chain has TRBV2 and TRBJ2-3; possible D gene TRBD2, 6 bases. The ends were cut back, 8 bases at V and 1 base at J, with 13 bases in the middle. This CDR3 has 14 amino acids. Germline-derived CDR1 and CDR2 are SNHLY and FYNNEI. This CDR3 is CASGRNGGTDTQYF. For the CDR3, the DNA is TGTGCCAGCGGGAGGAATGGAGGCACAGATACGCAGTATTTT.

The J gene is TRBJ1-2, the V gene TRBV6-6, with D perhaps TRBD1 (5 bases). V lost 2 bases, J lost 7 bases, and 11 bases lay in between. The CDR3 runs to 13 residues. Germline CDR1 reads MNHNY; CDR2 reads SVGAGI (reference sequence). The CDR3, as DNA: TGTGCCAGCAGTTACGGCCAGGGTGGTGGCTACACCTTC. It translates to CASSYGQGGGYTF.

The chain employs TRBV30 and TRBJ2-5, with a weak D call TRBD1 (5 bases). CDR3 size: 13 residues. Germline CDR1 reads GTSNPN; CDR2 reads SVGIG (reference sequence). Trimming cost V 1 base and J 1 base, with 7 bases left between them. The CDR3 spells CAWSGQFQETQYF. DNA for the CDR3: TGTGCCTGGAGTGGACAGTTCCAAGAGACCCAGTACTTC.

The rearrangement links TRBV6-5 to TRBJ1-1, with D perhaps TRBD1 (6 bases). V lost 4 bases to trimming and J lost 0 bases, with 12 bases between them. This CDR3 spans 15 amino acids. Looked up from germline, CDR1 is MNHEY and CDR2 is SVGAGI. The CDR3 loop reads CASSFSGHLNTEAFF. The CDR3 nucleotides are TGTGCCAGCAGTTTCTCGGGACACCTGAACACTGAAGCTTTCTTT.

This clone was counted between two and nine times. This chain connects TRBV2 to TRBJ2-6; 7 bases are a match to TRBD1. CDR3 length: 15 amino acids. Germline CDR1 reads SNHLY; CDR2 reads FYNNEI. The J segment lost 1 base and the V segment lost 6 bases, leaving 3 bases of the junction unmatched. The CDR3: CASRDRVSGANVLTF. CDR3 DNA: TGTGCCAGCAGAGACAGGGTATCTGGGGCCAACGTCCTGACTTTC. The full variable domain, rest sourced from reference TRBV2 and TRBJ2-6, is EPEVTQTPSHQVTQMGQEVILRCVPISNHLYFYWYRQILGQKVEFLVSFYNNEISEKSEIFDDQFSVERPDGSNFTLKIRSTKLEDSAMYFCASRDRVSGANVLTFGAGSRLTVL.

This clone was seen a few times. This chain uses TRBV18 with TRBJ1-4; TRBD1 aligns across 9 bases. V dropped 8 bases and J dropped 7; count of bases not matched to a gene: 8. Germline V CDR1 and CDR2: KGHSH, LQKENI. The CDR3 totals 14 residues. This CDR3 reads CASVQGAPGEKLFF. The CDR3 DNA reads TGTGCCAGCGTACAGGGGGCGCCGGGTGAAAAACTGTTTTTT. Full variable domain (rest looked up from reference TRBV18 and TRBJ1-4): NAGVMQNPRHLVRRRGQEARLRCSPMKGHSHVYWYRQLPEEGLKFMVYLQKENIIDESGMPKERFSAEFPKEGPSILRIQQVVRGDSAAYFCASVQGAPGEKLFFGSGTQLSVL.

This chain joins TRBV6-6 and TRBJ2-3, with 7 bases aligning to TRBD2. The V segment lost 6 bases and the J segment 3 bases; nucleotides outside the gene matches: 12. The germline V gene encodes CDR1 MNHNY and CDR2 SVGAGI (reference sequence). There are 16 residues in the CDR3. CDR3: CASSNSPSGGTDTQYF. In DNA form, the CDR3 reads TGTGCCAGCAGCAACTCCCCGTCGGGGGGAACAGATACGCAGTATTTT.

This chain joins TRBV6-5 and TRBJ2-7; 9 nucleotides match TRBD2. From germline, CDR1 is MNHEY and CDR2 SVGAGI. Trimming took 8 bases from V and 7 from J; bases not matched to a gene: 9. CDR3 length: 13 residues. The CDR3 region has the DNA TGTGCCAGCCTAAGCGGGAGGACCTGGGAGCAGTACTTC. Amino acid sequence: CASLSGRTWEQYF.

There are a few counts of this clone. The chain recombines TRBV4-2 with TRBJ2-7; D is unresolved. V lost 0 bases and J 2 bases, leaving 8 bases between the germline ends. The CDR3 runs 14 residues. CDR1 is LGHNA, CDR2 YNFKEQ, per germline. CDR3 DNA sequence: TGTGCCAGCAGCCAAGACCTGGTCGCCTACGAGCAGTACTTC. This gives the protein CASSQDLVAYEQYF.